The sequence of this TCR beta chain was determined in a study of cytomegalovirus exposure and HLA in healthy donors. Study conclusions and caveats: One cluster of highly shared sequence variants probably arose as a sequencing artifact. More clonal expansion characterized HLA-associated TCR beta chains than equally common others in a later analysis.

This clone was counted between two and nine times. Its antigen remains unidentified. PCR primers comprised 60 Vbeta and 13 Jbeta primers. The method was immunoSEQ multiplex PCR; TCRdb's version includes in-frame clones alone and lacks a portion of them. The sample includes some 150,000 clones, roughly 9.6% seen only once; the top ten take 5.5% to 8%. This CDR3 has 14 residues. Germline V gene data show CDR1 as SGDLS and CDR2 as YYNGEE. V shed 4 bases, J shed 6 bases, and the junction held 5 bases outside the gene matches. This chain uses TRBV9 with TRBJ2-3; 10 nucleotides line up with TRBD2. This receptor was taken from a woman aged 40 to 55 in good health and CMV-seropositive. The sequenced material came from PBMCs. CDR3 DNA sequence: TGTGCCAGCAGCCTTGGACTAGCGGCCGATACGCAGTATTTT. Amino acids: CASSLGLAADTQYF.